This T cell receptor (beta chain) was identified during a study of neoadjuvant anti-PD-1 for oral cavity cancer (dated by TCRdb to the early 2020s). In the study overall: Before curative-intent surgical resection, most patients were given three to four biweekly doses of nivolumab at 3 mg/kg. Patients without progression received a fourth nivolumab dose around day 43 and underwent definitive surgical resection on days 50-56. A 33% response rate was observed in the parent correlative cohort, in which around 13 patients were included. Under RECIST 1.1, patients with complete response, partial response or stable disease were classed as responders, and patients with progression were classed as non-responders. The study at large found these results: Higher pretreatment blood Treg/Th17 ratios correlated with both higher pretreatment blood TCRbeta clonality and lower post-treatment tumor TCRbeta clonality. The TCR analyses had only three patients in each response group, and the authors called for validation in larger cohorts. Greater tumor shrinkage correlated with larger post-treatment sizes of preexisting intratumoral clones, which suggests that expansion of preexisting clones contributed to response.

What the time point label conveys for this sample: after neoadjuvant nivolumab, at surgical resection. None of the patients had received prior systemic or radiation treatment, and all were newly diagnosed with stage II-IVA oral cavity squamous cell carcinoma. The cohort consisted of patients with HPV-negative, locally advanced oral cavity squamous cell carcinoma. The samples were drawn from a longitudinal correlative study tied to a single-arm phase II trial testing neoadjuvant nivolumab in oral cavity squamous cell carcinoma. Subject-matched pre- and post-treatment PBMCs and tumors from three responders and three non-responders were subjected to genomic DNA-based TCRbeta sequencing. Genomic DNA was isolated from tumor tissue using the Maxwell RSC DNA from Tissue kit. Survey sequencing of tumors used two replicates per sample, and the tumor libraries mostly started from 4.5 to 6 ug of input genomic DNA. The immunoSEQ hsTCRbeta kit was used to prepare TCRbeta libraries according to the manufacturer's instructions. Sequencing of the completed libraries took place using an Illumina NovaSeq 6000 S4 flow cell after they had been pooled to about 3 nM. The paper's data handling went like this. The immunoSEQ Analyzer handled quality control and preprocessing of the raw data. The analysis was restricted to productive rearrangements, with each unique CDR3 amino acid sequence defining a clonotype. Repertoire clonality was estimated as the Gini-Simpson index, which was calculated using the R package tcR. Student's t test was used to compare Gini indices, and Pearson correlation was used to assess associations with tumor size change. Imported from immuneACCESS, the table was reduced by TCRdb to in-frame sequences with V and J called. These copies leave out some clones; in studies compared against another copy, an unresolved V gene accounts for under half, and the cause of the remainder is not known. V and J calls and clone size are those listed in that table; D and trimming were worked out from the DNA. Here the sample has roughly 24,000 clones; about 25% occur a single time. The ten top clones hold about 17% of the sample.

Measured from the cysteine to the phenylalanine, the CDR3 is 15 residues long. Here the CDR3 DNA is all that survives: 45 bases in frame from base 1. CDR1 MGHRA and CDR2 YSYEKL were looked up in the germline V gene. V lost 2 bases and J lost 3 bases, and the count of bases not matched to a germline gene is 4. Regarding this clone: What antigen it recognizes has not been identified. Per-base qualities were not stored, and no clone one base away is much larger.

The sample consisted of tumor tissue, taken after nivolumab (anti-PD-1) treatment. The chain joins TRBV4-1 to TRBJ1-5; TRBD1 matches 7 bases in the middle. This receptor was taken from a person aged 40 to 85 with oral cavity squamous cell carcinoma. The encoded CDR3 is CASSQSTGFNQPQHF. At the DNA level, the sequence is TGCGCCAGCAGCCAATCGACAGGGTTCAATCAGCCCCAGCATTTT.